This T cell receptor beta chain was obtained from a study of glioma-infiltrating T cells after dendritic cell vaccination. The CDR3 runs to 16 residues. Germline V CDR1 and CDR2: SGHTA, FQGNSA. The trim removed 2 bases at V and 7 bases at J, leaving 8 bases unmatched. TCRB CDR3 was amplified from 2 ug genomic DNA or less. Sequencing used immunoSEQ multiplex PCR; TCRdb keeps in-frame clones, though not all of them. The repertoire holds more than 75,000 clones, with around 86% as singletons. The time point: after dendritic cell vaccination, including at tumor progression/relapse. Blood PBMC samples: pre-vaccination, two weeks post third vaccination, and at tumor progression. Broader study findings: The cohort had few patients with full blood and tumor sets.

A word on this clone: Its antigen is not identified.

Here the sequenced sample was blood, taken after dendritic cell vaccination. The source of this sequence is a human donor with glioblastoma. V and J are TRBV7-2 and TRBJ2-1; 10 positions agree with TRBD2. CDR3 DNA: TGTGCCAGCAGCTTACGCAATCTAGCGGGGGCAAATGAGCAGTTCTTC. Residues: CASSLRNLAGANEQFF.